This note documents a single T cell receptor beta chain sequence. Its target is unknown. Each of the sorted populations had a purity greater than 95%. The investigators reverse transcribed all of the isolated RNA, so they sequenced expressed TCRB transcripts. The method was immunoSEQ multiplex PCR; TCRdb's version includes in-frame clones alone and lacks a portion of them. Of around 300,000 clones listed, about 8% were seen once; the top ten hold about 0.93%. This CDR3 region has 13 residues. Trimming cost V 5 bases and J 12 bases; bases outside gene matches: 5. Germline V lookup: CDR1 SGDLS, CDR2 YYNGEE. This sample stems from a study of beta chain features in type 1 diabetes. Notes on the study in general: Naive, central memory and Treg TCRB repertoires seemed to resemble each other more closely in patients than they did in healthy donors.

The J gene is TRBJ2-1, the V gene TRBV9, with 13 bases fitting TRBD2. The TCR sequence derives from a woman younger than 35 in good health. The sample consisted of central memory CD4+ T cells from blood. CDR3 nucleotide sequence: TGTGCCAGCAGACTAGCGGGAGGGCTATCGCAGTTCTTC. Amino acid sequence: CASRLAGGLSQFF. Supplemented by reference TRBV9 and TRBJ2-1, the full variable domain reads DSGVTQTPKHLITATGQRVTLRCSPRSGDLSVYWYQQSLDQGLQFLIQYYNGEERAKGNILERFSAQQFPDLHSELNLSSLELGDSALYFCASRLAGGLSQFFGPGTRLTVL.